Sequencing of this T cell receptor (beta chain) was carried out in a study of blood T cell repertoires in COVID-19 (TCRdb year 2020). Regarding the research as a whole: The collaborator samples originated in the United States, Italy and Spain and spanned the acute and convalescent phases of COVID-19. The repertoires were released in a freely available public database meant as a resource for research on the immune response to SARS-CoV-2. A de-identified subject ID, COVID-19 status, age in years and sex were almost always included in the sample metadata. The dataset comprised deeply sampled blood TCRbeta repertoires from subjects exposed to, actively infected with, or recovered from COVID-19. The prospective study material was composed of cDNA or gDNA derived from T cells, B-cell-depleted T cells, or PBMCs. The samples were drawn from two sources: the first 160 participants of the ongoing ImmuneRACE study, and about 1,300 subjects contributed by 6 global collaborators. Where HLA class I and class II types were available, the types were taken from metadata supplied by the sample provider, not from assay-based typing. Overall results and qualifications from the work: The amount of clinical and demographic metadata varied by source and participant and was provided uncurated.

The collaborating institutions used their own protocols to collect whole blood in K2EDTA tubes. For TCRbeta analysis, collaborator samples were shipped as frozen whole blood, as isolated PBMCs, or as DNA extracted from either sample type. Note on this clone: Its recognized antigen is unknown. One base away there is no much larger clone; base qualities are not given. This sample includes further DNA sequences coding for the same CDR3.

V sheds 0 bases and J sheds 2 bases, leaving 13 bases between their ends. CDR1 and CDR2 are drawn from the germline V gene: LGHNA, YNFKEQ. The CDR3 contains 16 residues, cysteine and phenylalanine counted. Only the CDR3 portion is preserved as DNA: 48 bases, with reading frame beginning at the first base. TCRbeta CDR3 regions were amplified from genomic DNA using the immunoSEQ Assay, a bias-controlled multiplex PCR. In the paper's pipeline: The number of nucleated cells in each sample was estimated by amplification of reference gene primers within the assay. Sequence reads were collapsed and filtered to measure the absolute abundance of every unique TCRbeta CDR3 rearrangement. For each sample, productive Simpson clonality was calculated by taking the square root of Simpson's diversity index across productive rearrangements. TCRdb mirrors the immuneACCESS table, restricted to in-frame sequences. Some clones are absent from its copies; in checked studies, under half trace to an unresolved V gene, and the reason for the others is unknown. The D gene and trimming were derived from the DNA, and the V and J assignments and clone size from that table. Here the sample has around 140,000 clones; 88% occur a single time. Jointly, the top ten make up about 1.7% of the sample.

Sequencing was performed on peripheral blood. The sequence joins TRBV4-2 to TRBJ2-5; a tentative D call is TRBD2 (7 bases match). The TCR sequence derives from a woman in her fifties or sixties with acute or convalescent COVID-19. The CDR3 loop reads CASSQEGGGIQETQYF. The nucleotide sequence reads TGTGCCAGCAGCCAAGAAGGGGGGGGGATACAAGAGACCCAGTACTTC.